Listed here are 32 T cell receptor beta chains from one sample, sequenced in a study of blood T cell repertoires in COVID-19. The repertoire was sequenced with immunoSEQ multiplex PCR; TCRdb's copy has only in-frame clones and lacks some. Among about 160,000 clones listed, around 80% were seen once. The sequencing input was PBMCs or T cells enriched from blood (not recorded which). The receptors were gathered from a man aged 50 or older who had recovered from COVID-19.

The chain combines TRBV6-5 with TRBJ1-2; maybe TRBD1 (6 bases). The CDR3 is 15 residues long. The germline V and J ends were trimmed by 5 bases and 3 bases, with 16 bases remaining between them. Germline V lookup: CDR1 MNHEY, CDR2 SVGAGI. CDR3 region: CASSLGSTGYYGYTF. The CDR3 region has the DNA TGTGCCAGCAGTCTCGGCTCAACAGGGTACTATGGCTACACCTTC.

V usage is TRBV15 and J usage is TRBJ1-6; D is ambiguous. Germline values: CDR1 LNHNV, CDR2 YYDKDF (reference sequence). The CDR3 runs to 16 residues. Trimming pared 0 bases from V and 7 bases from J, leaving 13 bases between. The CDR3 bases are TGTGCCACCAGCAGAGATCCCCCCCTTCAGAATTCACCCCTCCACTTT. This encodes CATSRDPPLQNSPLHF.

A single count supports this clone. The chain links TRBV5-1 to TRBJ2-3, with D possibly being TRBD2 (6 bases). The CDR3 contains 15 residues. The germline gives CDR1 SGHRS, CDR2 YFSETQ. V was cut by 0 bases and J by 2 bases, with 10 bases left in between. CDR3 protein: CASSLDGGSTDTQYF. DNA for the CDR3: TGCGCCAGCAGCTTGGACGGGGGATCCACAGATACGCAGTATTTT.

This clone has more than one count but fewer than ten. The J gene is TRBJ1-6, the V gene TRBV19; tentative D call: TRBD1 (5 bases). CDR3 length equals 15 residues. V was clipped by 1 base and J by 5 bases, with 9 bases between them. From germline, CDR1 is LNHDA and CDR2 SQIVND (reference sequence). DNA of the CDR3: TGTGCCAGTAGTATAGTCCCAGGGCATAATTCACCCCTCCACTTT. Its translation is CASSIVPGHNSPLHF.

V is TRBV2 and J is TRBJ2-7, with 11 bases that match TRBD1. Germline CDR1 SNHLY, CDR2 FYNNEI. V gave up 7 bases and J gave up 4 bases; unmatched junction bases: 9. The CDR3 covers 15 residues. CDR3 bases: TGTGCCAGCACCCCCCGGGACAGGGGGTTATACGAGCAGTACTTC. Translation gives CASTPRDRGLYEQYF.

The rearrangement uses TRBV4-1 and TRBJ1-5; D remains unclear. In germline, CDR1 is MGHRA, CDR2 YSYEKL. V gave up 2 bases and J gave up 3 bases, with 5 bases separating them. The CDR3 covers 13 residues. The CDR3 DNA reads TGCGCCAGCAGCCAATCTCCCAATCAGCCCCAGCATTTT. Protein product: CASSQSPNQPQHF.

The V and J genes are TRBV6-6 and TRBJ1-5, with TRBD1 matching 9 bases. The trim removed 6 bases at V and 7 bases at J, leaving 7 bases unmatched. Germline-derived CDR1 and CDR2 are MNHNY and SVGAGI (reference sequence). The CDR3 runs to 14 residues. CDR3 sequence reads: CASSQTGTGQPQHF. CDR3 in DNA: TGTGCCAGCAGCCAAACCGGGACAGGGCAGCCCCAGCATTTT.

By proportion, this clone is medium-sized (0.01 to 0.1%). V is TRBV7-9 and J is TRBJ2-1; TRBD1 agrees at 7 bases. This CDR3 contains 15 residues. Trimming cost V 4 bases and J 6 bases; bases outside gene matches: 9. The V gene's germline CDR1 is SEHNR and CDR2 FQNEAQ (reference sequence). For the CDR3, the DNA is TGTGCCAGCAGCTACGGACAGGAGGCAGTCAATGAGCAGTTCTTC. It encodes CASSYGQEAVNEQFF.

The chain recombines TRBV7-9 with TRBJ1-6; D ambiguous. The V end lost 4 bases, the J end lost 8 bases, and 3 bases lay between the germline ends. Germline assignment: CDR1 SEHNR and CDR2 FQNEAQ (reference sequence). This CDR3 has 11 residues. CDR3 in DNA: TGTGCCAGCAGCTCTCATTCACCCCTCCACTTT. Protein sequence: CASSSHSPLHF.

The CDR3 DNA sequence: TGTGCCAGCAGCCCAACCACAGGGGGGAGTTCACCCCTCCACTTT. Translated: CASSPTTGGSSPLHF. V and J are TRBV14 and TRBJ1-6; the match to TRBD1 covers 8 bases. CDR3 length: 15 residues. Trimming took 4 bases from V and 9 from J; bases not matched to a gene: 8. The V gene's germline CDR1 is SGHDN and CDR2 FVKESK.

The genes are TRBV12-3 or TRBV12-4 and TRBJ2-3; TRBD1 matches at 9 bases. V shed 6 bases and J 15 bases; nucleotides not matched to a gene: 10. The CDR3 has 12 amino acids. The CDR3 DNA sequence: TGTGCCAGCAGCCAGGACAGGGGCCGTTACTATTTT. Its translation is CASSQDRGRYYF.

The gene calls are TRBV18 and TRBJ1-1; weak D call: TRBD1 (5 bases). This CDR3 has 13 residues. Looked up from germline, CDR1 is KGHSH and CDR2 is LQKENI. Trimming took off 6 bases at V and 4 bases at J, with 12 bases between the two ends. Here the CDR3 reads CASSTARGTEAFF. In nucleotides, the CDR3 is TGTGCCAGCTCGACAGCTAGAGGCACTGAAGCTTTCTTT.

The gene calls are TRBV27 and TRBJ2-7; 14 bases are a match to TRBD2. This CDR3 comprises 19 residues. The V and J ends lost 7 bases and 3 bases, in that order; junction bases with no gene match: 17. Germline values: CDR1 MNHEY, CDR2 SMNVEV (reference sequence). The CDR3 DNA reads TGTGCCAGCAAGTACAGGGGGCGGACTAGCGGGGGGACCTACTACGAGCAGTACTTC. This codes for CASKYRGRTSGGTYYEQYF.

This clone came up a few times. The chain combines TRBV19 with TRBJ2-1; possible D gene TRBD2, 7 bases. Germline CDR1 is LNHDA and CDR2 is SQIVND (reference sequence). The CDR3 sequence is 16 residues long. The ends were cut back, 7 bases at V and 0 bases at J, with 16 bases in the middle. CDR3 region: CASTPRGGGSYNEQFF. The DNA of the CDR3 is TGTGCCAGTACCCCTCGAGGGGGGGGCTCCTACAATGAGCAGTTCTTC.

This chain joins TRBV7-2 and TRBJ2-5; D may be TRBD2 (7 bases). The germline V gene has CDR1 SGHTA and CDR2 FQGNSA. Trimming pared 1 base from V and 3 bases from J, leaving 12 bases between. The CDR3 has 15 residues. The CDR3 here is CASSLGGGPKETQYF. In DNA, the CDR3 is TGTGCCAGCAGCTTAGGGGGGGGGCCCAAAGAGACCCAGTACTTC.

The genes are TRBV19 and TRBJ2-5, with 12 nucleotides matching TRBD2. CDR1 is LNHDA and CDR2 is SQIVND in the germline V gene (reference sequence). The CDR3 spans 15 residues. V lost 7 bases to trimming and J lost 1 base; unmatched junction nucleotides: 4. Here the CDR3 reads CASKGTSGPQETQYF. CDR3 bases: TGTGCCAGTAAGGGGACTAGCGGGCCCCAAGAGACCCAGTACTTC. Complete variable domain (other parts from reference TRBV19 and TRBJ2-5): DGGITQSPKYLFRKEGQNVTLSCEQNLNHDAMYWYRQDPGQGLRLIYYSQIVNDFQKGDIAEGYSVSREKKESFPLTVTSAQKNPTAFYLCASKGTSGPQETQYFGPGTRLLVL.

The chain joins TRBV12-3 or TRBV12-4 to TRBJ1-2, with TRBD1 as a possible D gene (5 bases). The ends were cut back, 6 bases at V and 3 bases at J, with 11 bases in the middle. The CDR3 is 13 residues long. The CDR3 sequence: CASSVGGDYGYTF. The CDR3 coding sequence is TGTGCCAGCAGCGTGGGGGGGGACTATGGCTACACCTTC.

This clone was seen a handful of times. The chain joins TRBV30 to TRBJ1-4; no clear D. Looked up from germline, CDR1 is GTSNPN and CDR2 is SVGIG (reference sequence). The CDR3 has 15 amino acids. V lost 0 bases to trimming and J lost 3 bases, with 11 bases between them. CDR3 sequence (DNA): TGTGCCTGGAGTGTTACGGGGTCCTCTAATGAAAAACTGTTTTTT. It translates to CAWSVTGSSNEKLFF.

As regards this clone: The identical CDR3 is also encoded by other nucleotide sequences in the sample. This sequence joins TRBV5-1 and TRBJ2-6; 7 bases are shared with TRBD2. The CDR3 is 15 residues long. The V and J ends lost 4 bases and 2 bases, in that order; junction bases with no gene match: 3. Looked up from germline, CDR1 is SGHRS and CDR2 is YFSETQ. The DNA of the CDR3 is TGCGCCAGCAGCCTGGGAGGGACTGGGGCCAACGTCCTGACTTTC. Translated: CASSLGGTGANVLTF.

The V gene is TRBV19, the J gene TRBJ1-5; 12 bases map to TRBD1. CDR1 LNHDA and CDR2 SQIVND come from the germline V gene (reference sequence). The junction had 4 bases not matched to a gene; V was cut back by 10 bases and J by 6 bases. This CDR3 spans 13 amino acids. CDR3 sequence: CATGTGGGQPQHF. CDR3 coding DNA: TGTGCCACCGGGACAGGGGGCGGTCAGCCCCAGCATTTT.

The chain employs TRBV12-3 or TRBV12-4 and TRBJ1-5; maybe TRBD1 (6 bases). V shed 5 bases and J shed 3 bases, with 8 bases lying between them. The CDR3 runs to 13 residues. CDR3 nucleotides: TGTGCCAGCAGTAGGACAGTCAATCAGCCCCAGCATTTT. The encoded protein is CASSRTVNQPQHF.

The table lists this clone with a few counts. This CDR3 reads CASSLNGGAPGYGYTF. The DNA of the CDR3 is TGTGCCAGCAGCCTCAATGGAGGCGCCCCGGGCTATGGCTACACCTTC. V usage is TRBV3-1 (or the pseudogene TRBV3-2) and J usage is TRBJ1-2; no clear D. V lost 4 bases to trimming and J lost 4 bases, with 19 bases between them. The CDR3 is 16 residues long. CDR1 is LGHDT and CDR2 is YNNKEL in the germline V gene (reference sequence).

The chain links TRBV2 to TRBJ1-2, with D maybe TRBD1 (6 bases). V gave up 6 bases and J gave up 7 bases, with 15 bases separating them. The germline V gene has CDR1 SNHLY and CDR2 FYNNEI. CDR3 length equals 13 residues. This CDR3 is CASREEQGAGYTF. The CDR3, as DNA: TGTGCCAGCAGGGAGGAACAGGGTGCTGGCTACACCTTC.

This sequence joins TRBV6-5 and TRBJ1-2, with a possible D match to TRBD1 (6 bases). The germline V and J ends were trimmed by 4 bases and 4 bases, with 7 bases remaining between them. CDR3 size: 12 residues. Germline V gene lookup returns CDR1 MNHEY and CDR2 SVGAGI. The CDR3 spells CASSSDSYGYTF. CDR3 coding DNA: TGTGCCAGCAGTTCGGACAGCTATGGCTACACCTTC.

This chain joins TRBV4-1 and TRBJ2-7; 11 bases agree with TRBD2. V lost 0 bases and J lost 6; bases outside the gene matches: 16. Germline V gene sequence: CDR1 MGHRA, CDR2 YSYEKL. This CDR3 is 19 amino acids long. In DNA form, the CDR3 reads TGCGCCAGCAGCCAAGATAGGCGCCGACTAGCGGGGCGGTATCTCGAGCAGTACTTC. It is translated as CASSQDRRRLAGRYLEQYF.

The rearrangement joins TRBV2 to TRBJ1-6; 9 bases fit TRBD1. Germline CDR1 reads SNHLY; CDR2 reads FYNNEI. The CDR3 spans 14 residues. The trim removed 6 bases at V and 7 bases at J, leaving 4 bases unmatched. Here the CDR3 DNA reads TGTGCCAGCAGGGGGGACAGGGTCAATTCACCCCTCCACTTT. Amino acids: CASRGDRVNSPLHF.

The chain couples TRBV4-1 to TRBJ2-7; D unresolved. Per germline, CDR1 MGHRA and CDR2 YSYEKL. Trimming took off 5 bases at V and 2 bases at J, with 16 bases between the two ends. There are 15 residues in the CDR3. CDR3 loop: CASSSAQLSTYEQYF. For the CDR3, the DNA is TGCGCCAGCAGCTCAGCCCAACTATCTACCTACGAGCAGTACTTC.

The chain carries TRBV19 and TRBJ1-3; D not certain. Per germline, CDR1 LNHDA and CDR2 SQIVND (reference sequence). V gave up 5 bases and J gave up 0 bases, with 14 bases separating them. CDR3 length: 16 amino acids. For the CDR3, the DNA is TGTGCCAGTAGTCTCAAACACCGGAGCTCTGGAAACACCATATATTTT. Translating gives CASSLKHRSSGNTIYF.

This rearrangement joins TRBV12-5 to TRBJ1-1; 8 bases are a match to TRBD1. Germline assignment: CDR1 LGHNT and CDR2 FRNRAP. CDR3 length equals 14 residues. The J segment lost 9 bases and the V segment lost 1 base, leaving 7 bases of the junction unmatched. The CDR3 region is CASGLAGTGGKAFF. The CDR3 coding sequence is TGTGCTAGTGGTTTGGCCGGGACAGGTGGTAAAGCTTTCTTT.

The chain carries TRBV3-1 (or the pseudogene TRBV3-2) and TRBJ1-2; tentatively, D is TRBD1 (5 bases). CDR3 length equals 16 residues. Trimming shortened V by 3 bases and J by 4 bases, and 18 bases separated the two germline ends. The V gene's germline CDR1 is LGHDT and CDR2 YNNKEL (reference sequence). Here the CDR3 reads CASSQGGGDLSYGYTF. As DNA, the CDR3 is TGTGCCAGCAGCCAGGGCGGGGGGGACTTAAGCTATGGCTACACCTTC.

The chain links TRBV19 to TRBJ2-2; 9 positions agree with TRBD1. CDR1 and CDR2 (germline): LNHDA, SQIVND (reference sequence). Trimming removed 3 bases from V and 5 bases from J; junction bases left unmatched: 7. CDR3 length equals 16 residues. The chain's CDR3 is CASSIWGTGTTGELFF. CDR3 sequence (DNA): TGTGCCAGTAGTATTTGGGGGACAGGGACAACCGGGGAGCTGTTTTTT.

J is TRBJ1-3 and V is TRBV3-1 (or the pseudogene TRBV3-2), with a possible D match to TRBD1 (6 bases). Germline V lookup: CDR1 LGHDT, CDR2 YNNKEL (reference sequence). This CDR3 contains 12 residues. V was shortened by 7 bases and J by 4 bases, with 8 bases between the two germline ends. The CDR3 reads CASTGTGNTIYF. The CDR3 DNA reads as TGTGCCAGCACCGGGACAGGAAACACCATATATTTT.